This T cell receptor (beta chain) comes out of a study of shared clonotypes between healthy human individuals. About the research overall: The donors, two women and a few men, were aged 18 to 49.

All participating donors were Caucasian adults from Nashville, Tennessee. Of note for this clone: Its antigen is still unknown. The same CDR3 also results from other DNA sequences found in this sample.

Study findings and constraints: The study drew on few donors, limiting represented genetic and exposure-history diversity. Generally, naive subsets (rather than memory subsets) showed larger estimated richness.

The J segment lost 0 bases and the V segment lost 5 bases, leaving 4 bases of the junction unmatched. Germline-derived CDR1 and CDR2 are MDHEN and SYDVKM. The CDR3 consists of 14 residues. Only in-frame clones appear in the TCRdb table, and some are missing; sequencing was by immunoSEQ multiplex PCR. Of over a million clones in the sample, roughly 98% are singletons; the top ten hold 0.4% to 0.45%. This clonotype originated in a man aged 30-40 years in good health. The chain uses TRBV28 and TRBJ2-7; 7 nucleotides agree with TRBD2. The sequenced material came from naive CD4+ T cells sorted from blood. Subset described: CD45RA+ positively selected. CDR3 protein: CASSPSGSSYEQYF. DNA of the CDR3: TGTGCCAGCAGTCCTAGCGGCAGCTCCTACGAGCAGTACTTC.